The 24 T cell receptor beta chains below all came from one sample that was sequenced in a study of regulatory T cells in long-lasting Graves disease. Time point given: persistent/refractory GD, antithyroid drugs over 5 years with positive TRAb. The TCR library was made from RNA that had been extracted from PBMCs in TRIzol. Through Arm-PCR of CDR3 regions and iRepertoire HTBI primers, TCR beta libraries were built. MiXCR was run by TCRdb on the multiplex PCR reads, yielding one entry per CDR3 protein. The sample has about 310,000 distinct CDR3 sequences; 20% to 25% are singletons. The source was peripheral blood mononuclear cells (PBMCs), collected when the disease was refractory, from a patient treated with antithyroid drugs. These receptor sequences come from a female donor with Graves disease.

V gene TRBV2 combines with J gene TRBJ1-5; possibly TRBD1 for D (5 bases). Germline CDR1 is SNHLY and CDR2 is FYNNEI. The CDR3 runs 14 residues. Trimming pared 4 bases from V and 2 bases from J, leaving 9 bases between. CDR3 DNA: TGTGCCAGCAGTGGAGGGGTTGGCAATCAGCCCCAGCATTTT. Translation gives CASSGGVGNQPQHF.

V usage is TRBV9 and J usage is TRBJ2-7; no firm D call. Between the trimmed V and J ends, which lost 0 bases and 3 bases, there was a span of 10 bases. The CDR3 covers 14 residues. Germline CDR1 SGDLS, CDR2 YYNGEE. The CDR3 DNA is TGTGCCAGCAGCGTAGAAGTTTCAGACTACGAGCAGTACTTC. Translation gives CASSVEVSDYEQYF. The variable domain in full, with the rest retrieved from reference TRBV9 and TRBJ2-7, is DSGVTQTPKHLITATGQRVTLRCSPRSGDLSVYWYQQSLDQGLQFLIQYYNGEERAKGNILERFSAQQFPDLHSELNLSSLELGDSALYFCASSVEVSDYEQYFGPGTRLTVT.

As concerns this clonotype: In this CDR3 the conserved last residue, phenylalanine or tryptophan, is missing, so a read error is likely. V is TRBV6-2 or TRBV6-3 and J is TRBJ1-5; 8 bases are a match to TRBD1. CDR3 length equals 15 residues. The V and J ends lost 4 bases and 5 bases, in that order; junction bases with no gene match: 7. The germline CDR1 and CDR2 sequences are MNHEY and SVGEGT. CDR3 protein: CASSLQGGEDQPQHS. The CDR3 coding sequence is TGTGCCAGCAGTTTACAGGGGGGTGAAGATCAGCCCCAGCATTCT.

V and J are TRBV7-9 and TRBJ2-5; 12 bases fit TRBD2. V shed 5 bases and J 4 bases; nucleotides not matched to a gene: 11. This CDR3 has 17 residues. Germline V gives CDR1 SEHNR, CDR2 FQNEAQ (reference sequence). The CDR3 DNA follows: TGTGCCAGCAGCATCTCTAGCGGGAGGGCCGGCATAGAGACCCAGTACTTC. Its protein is CASSISSGRAGIETQYF.

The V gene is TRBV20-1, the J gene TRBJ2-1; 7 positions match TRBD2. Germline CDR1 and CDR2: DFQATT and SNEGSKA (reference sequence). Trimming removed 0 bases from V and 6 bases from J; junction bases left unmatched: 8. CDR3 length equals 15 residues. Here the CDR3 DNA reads TGCAGTGCTAGAGATGGGGCGGGAGCGGGCAATGAGCAGTTCTTC. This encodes CSARDGAGAGNEQFF.

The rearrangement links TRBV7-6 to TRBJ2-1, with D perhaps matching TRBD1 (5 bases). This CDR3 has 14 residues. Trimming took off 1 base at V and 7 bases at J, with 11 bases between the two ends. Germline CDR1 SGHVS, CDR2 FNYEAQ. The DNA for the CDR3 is TGTGCCAGCAGCTTAGATGCAGGGCATAATGAGCAGTTCTTC. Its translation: CASSLDAGHNEQFF. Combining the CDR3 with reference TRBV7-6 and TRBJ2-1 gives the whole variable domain GAGVSQSPRYKVTKRGQDVALRCDPISGHVSLYWYRQALGQGPEFLTYFNYEAQQDKSGLPNDRFSAERPEGSISTLTIQRTEQRDSAMYRCASSLDAGHNEQFFGPGTRLTVL.

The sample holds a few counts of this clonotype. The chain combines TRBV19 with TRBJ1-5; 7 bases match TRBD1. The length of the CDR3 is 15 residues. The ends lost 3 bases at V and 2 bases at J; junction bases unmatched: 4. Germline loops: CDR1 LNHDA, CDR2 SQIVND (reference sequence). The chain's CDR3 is CASSIRGTGNQPQHF. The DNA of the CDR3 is TGTGCCAGTAGTATCCGCGGGACAGGCAATCAGCCCCAGCATTTT.

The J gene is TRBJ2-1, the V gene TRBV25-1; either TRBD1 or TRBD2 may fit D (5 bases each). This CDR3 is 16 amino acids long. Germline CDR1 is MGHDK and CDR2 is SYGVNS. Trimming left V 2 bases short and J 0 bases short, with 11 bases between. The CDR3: CASSETGLTSYNEQFF. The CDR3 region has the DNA TGTGCCAGCAGTGAAACGGGGCTAACCTCCTACAATGAGCAGTTCTTC.

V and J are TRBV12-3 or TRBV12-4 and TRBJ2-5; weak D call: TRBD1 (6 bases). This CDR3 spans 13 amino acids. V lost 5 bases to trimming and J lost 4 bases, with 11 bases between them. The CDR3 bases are TGTGCCAGCAGTCAGGGGAGTAGAGAGACCCAGTACTTC. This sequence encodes CASSQGSRETQYF.

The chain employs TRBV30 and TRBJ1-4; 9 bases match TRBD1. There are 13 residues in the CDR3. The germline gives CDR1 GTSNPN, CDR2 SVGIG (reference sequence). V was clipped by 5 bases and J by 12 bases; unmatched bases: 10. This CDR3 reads CAWGWGQGGELFF. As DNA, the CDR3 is TGTGCCTGGGGATGGGGACAGGGAGGTGAACTGTTTTTT. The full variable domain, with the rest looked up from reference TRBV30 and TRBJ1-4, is SQTIHQWPATLVQPVGSPLSLECTVEGTSNPNLYWYRQAAGRGLQLLFYSVGIGQISSEVPQNLSASRPQDRQFILSSKKLLLSDSGFYLCAWGWGQGGELFFGSGTQLSVL.

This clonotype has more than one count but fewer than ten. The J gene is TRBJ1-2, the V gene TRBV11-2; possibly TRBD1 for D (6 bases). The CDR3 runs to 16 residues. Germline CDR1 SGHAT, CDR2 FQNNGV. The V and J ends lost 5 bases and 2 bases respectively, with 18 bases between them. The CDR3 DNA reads TGTGCCAGCAGCCCTTCTTATCGGACAGCGAACTATGGCTACACCTTC. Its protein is CASSPSYRTANYGYTF.

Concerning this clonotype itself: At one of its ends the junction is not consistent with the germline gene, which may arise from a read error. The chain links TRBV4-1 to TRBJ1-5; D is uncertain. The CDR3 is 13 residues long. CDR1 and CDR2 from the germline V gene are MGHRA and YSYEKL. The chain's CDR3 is CASSQGIYQPHHF. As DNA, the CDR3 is TGCGCCAGCAGCCAAGGTATATATCAGCCCCATCATTTT.

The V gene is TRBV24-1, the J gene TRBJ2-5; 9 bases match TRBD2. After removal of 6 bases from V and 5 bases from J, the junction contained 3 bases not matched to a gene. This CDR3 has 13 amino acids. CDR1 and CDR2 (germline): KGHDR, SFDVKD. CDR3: CATSMSGGETQYF. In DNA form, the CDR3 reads TGTGCCACCAGTATGAGCGGGGGGGAGACCCAGTACTTC.

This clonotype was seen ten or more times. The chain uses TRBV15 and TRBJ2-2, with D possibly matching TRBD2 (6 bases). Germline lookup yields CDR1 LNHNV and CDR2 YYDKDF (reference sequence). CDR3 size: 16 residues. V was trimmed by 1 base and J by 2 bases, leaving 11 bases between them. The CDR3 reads CATSRVDSGNTGELFF. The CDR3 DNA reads TGTGCCACCAGCAGAGTGGATAGCGGAAACACCGGGGAGCTGTTTTTT.

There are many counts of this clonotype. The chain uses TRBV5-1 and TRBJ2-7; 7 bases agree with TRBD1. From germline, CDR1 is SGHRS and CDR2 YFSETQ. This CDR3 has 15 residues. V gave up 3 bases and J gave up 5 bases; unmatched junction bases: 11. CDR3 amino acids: CASSSDAGGFDEQYF. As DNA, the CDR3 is TGCGCCAGCAGCTCAGATGCAGGGGGTTTCGACGAGCAGTACTTC. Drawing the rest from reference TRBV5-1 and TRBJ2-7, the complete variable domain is KAGVTQTPRYLIKTRGQQVTLSCSPISGHRSVSWYQQTPGQGLQFLFEYFSETQRNKGNFPGRFSGRQFSNSRSEMNVSTLELGDSALYLCASSSDAGGFDEQYFGPGTRLTVT.

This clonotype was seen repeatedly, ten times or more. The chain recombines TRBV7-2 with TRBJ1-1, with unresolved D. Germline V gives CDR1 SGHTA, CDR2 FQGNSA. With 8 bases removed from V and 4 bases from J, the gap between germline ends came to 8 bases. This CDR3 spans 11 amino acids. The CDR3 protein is CASGVGTEAFF. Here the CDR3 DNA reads TGTGCCAGCGGGGTTGGCACTGAAGCTTTCTTT.

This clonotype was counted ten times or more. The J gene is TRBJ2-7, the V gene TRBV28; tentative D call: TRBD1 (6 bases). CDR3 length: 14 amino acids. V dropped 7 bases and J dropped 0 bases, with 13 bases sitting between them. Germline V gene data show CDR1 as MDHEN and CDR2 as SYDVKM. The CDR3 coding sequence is TGTGCCAGCATCTCTCGGGACATCTCCTACGAGCAGTACTTC. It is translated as CASISRDISYEQYF.

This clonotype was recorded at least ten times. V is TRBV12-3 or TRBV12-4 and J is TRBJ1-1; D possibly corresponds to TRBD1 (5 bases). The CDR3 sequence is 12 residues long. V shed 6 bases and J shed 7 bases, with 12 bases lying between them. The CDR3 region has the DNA TGTGCCAGCAGGTTTGACAGACTTGAAGCTTTCTTT. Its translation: CASRFDRLEAFF.

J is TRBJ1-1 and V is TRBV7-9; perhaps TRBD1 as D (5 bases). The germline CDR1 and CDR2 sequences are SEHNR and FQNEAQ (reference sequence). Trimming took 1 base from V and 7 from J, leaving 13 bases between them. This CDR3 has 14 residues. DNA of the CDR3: TGTGCCAGCAGCTTAGTTTGGGGCGGGGATGAAGCTTTCTTT. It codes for CASSLVWGGDEAFF.

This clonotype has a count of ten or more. The CDR3: CASSYSDGTSGEQYF. The CDR3, as DNA: TGTGCCAGCAGTTACTCCGACGGGACCTCGGGGGAGCAGTACTTC. The genes are TRBV28 and TRBJ2-7; D could derive from TRBD1 or TRBD2 (5 bases each). The CDR3 sequence is 15 residues long. Germline CDR1 MDHEN, CDR2 SYDVKM. V lost 4 bases and J lost 7, with 20 bases in between.

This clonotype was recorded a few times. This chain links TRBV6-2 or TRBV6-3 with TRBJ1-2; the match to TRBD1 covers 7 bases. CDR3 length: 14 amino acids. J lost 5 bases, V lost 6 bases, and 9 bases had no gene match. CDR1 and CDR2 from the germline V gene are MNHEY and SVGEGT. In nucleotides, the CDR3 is TGTGCCAGCAGACCAACAGGGGAACAGTATGGCTACACCTTC. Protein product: CASRPTGEQYGYTF.

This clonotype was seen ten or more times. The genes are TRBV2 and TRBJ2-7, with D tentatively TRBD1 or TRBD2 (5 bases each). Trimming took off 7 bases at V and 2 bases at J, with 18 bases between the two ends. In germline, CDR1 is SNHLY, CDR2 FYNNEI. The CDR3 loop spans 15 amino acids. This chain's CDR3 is CASILRGRPTYEQYF. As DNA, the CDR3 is TGTGCCAGCATCTTGAGGGGAAGGCCAACCTACGAGCAGTACTTC. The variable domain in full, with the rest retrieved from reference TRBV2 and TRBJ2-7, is EPEVTQTPSHQVTQMGQEVILRCVPISNHLYFYWYRQILGQKVEFLVSFYNNEISEKSEIFDDQFSVERPDGSNFTLKIRSTKLEDSAMYFCASILRGRPTYEQYFGPGTRLTVT.

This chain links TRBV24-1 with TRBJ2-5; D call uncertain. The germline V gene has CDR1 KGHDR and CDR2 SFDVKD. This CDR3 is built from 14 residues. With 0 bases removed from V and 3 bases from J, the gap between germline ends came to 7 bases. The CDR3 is CATSDLGQKETQYF. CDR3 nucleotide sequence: TGTGCCACCAGTGATTTGGGTCAGAAAGAGACCCAGTACTTC.

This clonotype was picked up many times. For the CDR3, the DNA is TGTGCCAGCAGGGGAGGGGTCGGCTACACCTTC. Encoded protein: CASRGGVGYTF. The rearrangement uses TRBV27 and TRBJ1-2, with D possibly TRBD1 on 5 matching bases. V lost 6 bases and J 8 bases, leaving 10 bases between the germline ends. This CDR3 spans 11 amino acids. CDR1 MNHEY and CDR2 SMNVEV come from the germline V gene (reference sequence).